The 10 T cell receptor beta chains below come from one sample, sequenced in a study of CD8+ T cells in alopecia areata. RNA extraction and reverse transcription yielded cDNA as sequencing template. Some clones are missing from TCRdb's copy, which holds only in-frame ones; the method was immunoSEQ multiplex PCR. Among roughly 40,000 clones, approximately 65% were seen once, and the ten largest hold about 21%. Stated treatment: oral pan-JAK inhibitor, 5-10 mg twice daily. The input for sequencing was CD8+ T cells sorted from blood, taken at week 4, from a patient treated with tofacitinib. The receptors were sampled from a human donor with alopecia areata.

The V and J genes are TRBV10-2 and TRBJ1-2, with unresolved D. Germline assignment: CDR1 WSHSY and CDR2 SAAADI. This CDR3 is built from 13 residues. The V gene lost 2 bases and the J gene lost 4 bases, with 8 bases spanning the gap. CDR3 DNA: TGCGCCAGCAGTGAGAGCGCTAGCTATGGCTACACCTTC. Amino acid sequence: CASSESASYGYTF.

This sequence joins TRBV6-1 and TRBJ2-1; D unresolved. V gave up 6 bases and J gave up 10 bases, with 7 bases separating them. This CDR3 is built from 10 residues. CDR1 MNHNS and CDR2 SASEGT come from the germline V gene. Written as DNA, the CDR3 is TGTGCCAGCAGCAACGGGGAGCAGTTCTTC. Amino acid sequence: CASSNGEQFF.

The rearrangement joins TRBV19 to TRBJ2-5; 7 nucleotides line up with TRBD1. After removal of 4 bases from V and 7 bases from J, the junction contained 9 bases not matched to a gene. CDR3 size: 14 residues. Germline V lookup: CDR1 LNHDA, CDR2 SQIVND (reference sequence). The CDR3 loop reads CASSTGDRMGTQYF. CDR3 sequence (DNA): TGTGCCAGTAGTACCGGGGACAGAATGGGGACCCAGTACTTC.

V and J are TRBV2 and TRBJ2-6, with D hard to call. V dropped 3 bases and J dropped 0 bases, with 3 bases sitting between them. The CDR3 sequence is 14 residues long. Germline values: CDR1 SNHLY, CDR2 FYNNEI. CDR3 in amino acids: CASSESSGANVLTF. The CDR3 region has the DNA TGTGCCAGCAGTGAGTCCTCTGGGGCCAACGTCCTGACTTTC.

The chain recombines TRBV9 with TRBJ1-2, with a tentative D call TRBD1 (6 bases). This CDR3 contains 16 residues. CDR1 and CDR2 (germline): SGDLS, YYNGEE. Trimming left V 1 base short and J 4 bases short, with 17 bases between. The CDR3 loop is CASSVTPGHSSYGYTF. In DNA form, the CDR3 reads TGTGCCAGCAGCGTAACGCCGGGACACAGTTCCTATGGCTACACCTTC.

The chain employs TRBV7-9 and TRBJ2-3; possible D gene TRBD1, 5 bases. The CDR3 extends over 15 amino acids. Looked up from germline, CDR1 is SEHNR and CDR2 is FQNEAQ (reference sequence). Trimming stripped 1 base from V and 2 bases from J, with 10 bases between. CDR3 in DNA: TGTGCCAGCAGCTTAGTTGGGGCGGACACAGATACGCAGTATTTT. This translates into CASSLVGADTDTQYF. The variable domain in full, completed from reference TRBV7-9 and TRBJ2-3, reads DTGVSQNPRHKITKRGQNVTFRCDPISEHNRLYWYRQTLGQGPEFLTYFQNEAQLEKSRLLSDRFSAERPKGSFSTLEIQRTEQGDSAMYLCASSLVGADTDTQYFGPGTRLTVL.

This clone was seen only once. This chain uses TRBV30 with TRBJ1-1, with D uncertain. The V gene lost 3 bases and the J gene lost 11 bases, with 10 bases spanning the gap. The CDR3 spans 10 residues. Per germline, CDR1 GTSNPN and CDR2 SVGIG (reference sequence). The CDR3 bases are TGTGCCTGGAGCTCTCCCCCCGCTTTCTTT. It translates to CAWSSPPAFF.

V usage is TRBV6-1 and J usage is TRBJ1-4, with D unresolved. CDR1 is MNHNS, CDR2 SASEGT, per germline. Trimming pared 8 bases from V and 7 bases from J, leaving 17 bases between. The CDR3 totals 14 residues. The CDR3 reads CASGLSERAEKLFF. In nucleotides, the CDR3 is TGTGCCAGCGGGCTAAGTGAAAGGGCTGAAAAACTGTTTTTT.

This clone was observed a few times. For the CDR3, the DNA is TGTGCCAGCAGACAATACCCCACAGGGCAGGAAGCTTTCTTT. Protein sequence: CASRQYPTGQEAFF. This chain uses TRBV6-5 with TRBJ1-1; weak D call: TRBD1 (6 bases). Germline V gene data show CDR1 as MNHEY and CDR2 as SVGAGI. There are 14 residues in the CDR3. V shed 6 bases and J shed 8 bases, with 19 bases lying between them.

The V gene is TRBV30, the J gene TRBJ1-2; D may be TRBD1 (6 bases). Deletions cut 3 bases from V and 3 bases from J, with 14 bases between. The CDR3 spans 14 residues. Germline V lookup: CDR1 GTSNPN, CDR2 SVGIG (reference sequence). Here the CDR3 reads CAWRYMGADYGYTF. In nucleotides, the CDR3 is TGTGCCTGGAGGTATATGGGGGCAGACTATGGCTACACCTTC.